What follows describes a single TCR beta chain. No antigen is known for it. This sample was taken from a study of metastatic and nonmetastatic thyroid tumors. About the research overall: Peripheral blood and tumor or nodule samples from malignant and benign thyroid patients were compared.

There were no patients who had received any treatment before thyroid surgery. Original processing notes: The study built a papillary thyroid cancer distant-metastasis classifier from CDR3 differences across clinicopathological groups. TCRdb re-called the PCR reads with MiXCR. TCRdb's processing, not the authors' own work, is the source of the V and J calls. Of tens of thousands of clones listed, around 31% were seen once; the top ten hold about 16%. Findings of the study overall: Compared with benign nodules, malignant thyroid tumors were reported to have significantly higher TCR beta diversity in both blood and tumor.

The sequencing input was tumor tissue. This sequence originates from a female donor with papillary thyroid cancer or a benign thyroid nodule (not recorded which). Some clones in this sample may be carry-over from other donors' samples.

The CDR3 loop reads CASSLLPNTGELFF. CDR3 nucleotides: TGCGCCAGCAGCTTGTTGCCGAACACCGGGGAGCTGTTTTTT. The V and J genes are TRBV5-1 and TRBJ2-2; D gene ambiguous. The CDR3 covers 14 residues. Trimming removed 1 base at V and 0 bases at J, with 4 bases between. Germline CDR1 reads SGHRS; CDR2 reads YFSETQ.